One and the same sample provided the 26 T cell receptor beta chains below, sequenced in a study of blood T cell repertoires in COVID-19 (dated by TCRdb to about 2020). Library method: the immunoSEQ multiplex PCR assay. TCRdb carries this immuneACCESS record with in-frame sequences only. Its versions omit some clonotypes, under half of them owing to an unresolved V gene in the studies checked, with the rest unexplained. The sample table contains more than 300,000 clones; only one count was recorded for around nine tenths of them. Approximately 7.3% of the sample belongs to the ten largest clones. Sequenced material: peripheral blood. These receptors all stem from a woman in her 70s with COVID-19, enrolled during active disease.

Note on this clone: Other DNA sequences from this sample encode an identical CDR3 as well. This sequence joins TRBV5-6 and TRBJ1-5; 8 bases line up with TRBD1. This CDR3 comprises 16 residues. Losses at the gene ends were 4 bases for V and 0 bases for J; bases not matched to a gene: 6. Germline CDR1 SGHDT, CDR2 YYEEEE. The CDR3 protein is CASSRGQVYSNQPQHF. The CDR3 coding sequence is TGTGCCAGCAGCCGGGGACAGGTTTATAGCAATCAGCCCCAGCATTTT.

The V and J genes are TRBV6-5 and TRBJ1-5; 9 bases align to TRBD1. This CDR3 is built from 13 residues. V trimming: 8 bases; J trimming: 9 bases; junction bases outside the gene matches: 8. CDR1 MNHEY and CDR2 SVGAGI come from the germline V gene. The CDR3 region has the DNA TGTGCCAGCGGGAACGGACAGGGGTCGCCCCAGCATTTT. Translating it yields CASGNGQGSPQHF.

The gene calls are TRBV6-2 or TRBV6-3 and TRBJ2-5; 13 bases are shared with TRBD2. The germline gives CDR1 MNHEY, CDR2 SVGEGT. The J segment lost 5 bases and the V segment lost 4 bases, leaving 4 bases of the junction unmatched. The CDR3 runs 15 residues. CDR3 in DNA: TGTGCCAGCAGTTCCGGGACTAGCGGGGCCGAGACCCAGTACTTC. Translating it yields CASSSGTSGAETQYF.

This clone was detected only a few times. The sample contains more than one DNA sequence encoding this CDR3. The V call is TRBV7-2, the J call TRBJ2-1; 10 nucleotides align to TRBD2. The V gene end was trimmed by 6 bases and the J gene end by 0 bases; junction bases not matched to a gene: 5. The germline CDR1 and CDR2 sequences are SGHTA and FQGNSA. The CDR3 extends over 16 amino acids. The CDR3 sequence: CASSSSGGSSYNEQFF. Written as DNA, the CDR3 is TGTGCCAGCAGTTCTAGCGGGGGCAGCTCCTACAATGAGCAGTTCTTC.

The chain links TRBV5-8 to TRBJ2-3; 9 positions agree with TRBD1. Per the germline V gene, CDR1 is SGHTS and CDR2 is YDEGEE. This CDR3 has 17 amino acids. V gave up 4 bases and J gave up 1 base; unmatched junction bases: 10. The CDR3 loop reads CASSLDRGYMGTDTQYF. CDR3 in DNA: TGTGCCAGCAGCCTGGACAGGGGCTATATGGGCACAGATACGCAGTATTTT.

The chain combines TRBV6-6 with TRBJ1-5, with TRBD1 matching over 8 bases. Germline loops: CDR1 MNHNY, CDR2 SVGAGI (reference sequence). The CDR3 spans 16 residues. V lost 2 bases and J lost 7; bases outside the gene matches: 10. CDR3 region: CASSYPPGQGGQPQHF. The CDR3 DNA sequence: TGTGCCAGCAGTTACCCACCCGGACAGGGCGGGCAGCCCCAGCATTTT.

The chain is built from TRBV7-2 and TRBJ2-7; 15 positions match TRBD2. The J segment lost 7 bases and the V segment lost 2 bases, leaving 9 bases of the junction unmatched. Germline lookup yields CDR1 SGHTA and CDR2 FQGNSA. There are 17 residues in the CDR3. CDR3 nucleotides: TGTGCCAGCAGCTTATCGCCGGGACTAGCGGGGGGCTGGGAGCAGTACTTC. This translates into CASSLSPGLAGGWEQYF. Full variable domain (outside the CDR3, taken from reference TRBV7-2 and TRBJ2-7): GAGVSQSPSNKVTEKGKDVELRCDPISGHTALYWYRQSLGQGLEFLIYFQGNSAPDKSGLPSDRFSAERTGGSVSTLTIQRTQQEDSAVYLCASSLSPGLAGGWEQYFGPGTRLTVT.

A remark on this clone: The sample has other DNA sequences that encode this CDR3 too. V and J are TRBV7-2 and TRBJ2-7; 10 bases fit TRBD1. CDR1 is SGHTA and CDR2 is FQGNSA in the germline V gene. Unmatched junction bases numbered 5, after V lost 5 bases and J lost 4 bases. This CDR3 has 14 amino acids. CDR3 region: CASSPRQGAYEQYF. CDR3 DNA: TGTGCCAGCAGCCCTCGACAGGGGGCGTACGAGCAGTACTTC.

This clone was seen a few times. This CDR3 is CASSQDLQGVYGYTF. CDR3 coding DNA: TGCGCCAGCAGCCAAGATCTCCAGGGGGTCTATGGCTACACCTTC. The chain employs TRBV4-3 and TRBJ1-2, with 7 positions matching TRBD1. From germline, CDR1 is LGHNA and CDR2 YSLEER. The CDR3 runs 15 residues. The trim removed 0 bases at V and 4 bases at J, leaving 5 bases unmatched.

V is TRBV7-2 and J is TRBJ2-3, with 10 bases identical to TRBD2. Trimming at V came to 0 bases and at J to 3 bases, leaving 6 bases not matched to a gene. The CDR3 sequence is 17 residues long. Germline loops: CDR1 SGHTA, CDR2 FQGNSA. This CDR3 reads CASSLAPAGGRTDTQYF. Written as DNA, the CDR3 is TGTGCCAGCAGCTTAGCTCCAGCGGGGGGGAGGACAGATACGCAGTATTTT.

The chain is built from TRBV10-1 and TRBJ2-5; 7 bases are shared with TRBD2. V lost 2 bases and J lost 1; bases outside the gene matches: 4. Germline assignment: CDR1 WNHNN and CDR2 SYGVQD (reference sequence). The CDR3 covers 15 residues. CDR3 sequence reads: CASSERGGSQETQYF. Written as DNA, the CDR3 is TGCGCCAGCAGTGAGAGGGGCGGGAGCCAAGAGACCCAGTACTTC.

The rearrangement joins TRBV19 to TRBJ2-3; 8 nucleotides match TRBD2. Per germline, CDR1 LNHDA and CDR2 SQIVND (reference sequence). Trimming cost V 10 bases and J 1 base; bases outside gene matches: 4. The CDR3 is made up of 13 amino acids. The CDR3 nucleotides read TGTGCCACCGGGACTAGAGGCACAGATACGCAGTATTTT. Its protein is CATGTRGTDTQYF.

The rearrangement joins TRBV24-1 to TRBJ1-5, with a possible D match to TRBD1 (5 bases). The germline V gene encodes CDR1 KGHDR and CDR2 SFDVKD. The CDR3 extends over 14 amino acids. The V end was cut by 3 bases, the J end by 7 bases, with 12 bases between. The CDR3 DNA reads TGTGCCACCAGTGATCAGGGTTTGGGGCAGCCCCAGCATTTT. Protein sequence: CATSDQGLGQPQHF.

The genes are TRBV20-1 and TRBJ1-2; D is unclear. V was trimmed by 7 bases and J by 6 bases, leaving 12 bases between them. This CDR3 is 11 amino acids long. CDR1 DFQATT and CDR2 SNEGSKA come from the germline V gene (reference sequence). The CDR3 nucleotides are TGCAGTGGAGGTTGGGTTAATGGCTACACCTTC. It specifies CSGGWVNGYTF.

The rearrangement joins TRBV7-2 to TRBJ1-5, with TRBD1 matching over 8 bases. Germline CDR1 SGHTA, CDR2 FQGNSA. This CDR3 has 15 amino acids. Losses at the gene ends were 5 bases for V and 3 bases for J; bases not matched to a gene: 6. The CDR3 loop is CASSQQGGLNQPQHF. CDR3 coding DNA: TGTGCCAGCAGCCAACAGGGGGGCCTCAATCAGCCCCAGCATTTT.

Turning to this clone: One end of the junction fails to match germline, which may point to a read error. The genes are TRBV5-1 and TRBJ1-4; the D gene is possibly TRBD1 (5 bases). CDR3 length: 15 amino acids. CDR1 is SGHRS, CDR2 YFSETQ, per germline. The CDR3 region is CASSLPTGGNEKLFF. CDR3 DNA: TGCGCCAGCAGCTTGCCTACGGGGGGTAATGAAAAATTGTTTTTT.

The CDR3 spells CASSWAGGETQYF. DNA for the CDR3: TGTGCCAGCTCCTGGGCCGGGGGTGAGACCCAGTACTTC. V is TRBV27 and J is TRBJ2-5, with D maybe TRBD2 (6 bases). The germline V gene has CDR1 MNHEY and CDR2 SMNVEV (reference sequence). CDR3 length: 13 residues. V lost 8 bases to trimming and J lost 5 bases, with 15 bases between them.

The chain carries TRBV19 and TRBJ1-1, with 9 bases matching TRBD1. J lost 11 bases, V lost 7 bases, and 11 bases had no gene match. This CDR3 region has 13 residues. Germline CDR1 reads LNHDA; CDR2 reads SQIVND (reference sequence). CDR3 sequence: CASTTRTGDYAFF. CDR3 nucleotide sequence: TGTGCCAGTACTACTAGGACAGGGGATTATGCTTTCTTT.

In DNA form, the CDR3 reads TGTGCCAGCAGCTTCGAGGGACAGGCCCAGTTCTTC. As protein: CASSFEGQAQFF. The chain combines TRBV7-9 with TRBJ2-1, with TRBD1 matching 8 bases. This CDR3 contains 12 residues. Germline CDR1 and CDR2: SEHNR and FQNEAQ (reference sequence). Trimming took 3 bases from V and 13 from J; bases not matched to a gene: 5.

The chain employs TRBV15 and TRBJ1-6; D is uncertain. The V end lost 3 bases, the J end lost 13 bases, and 10 bases lay between the germline ends. CDR3 length: 12 amino acids. Germline assignment: CDR1 LNHNV and CDR2 YYDKDF (reference sequence). The CDR3 DNA is TGTGCCACCAGCAGGCGGGATGGGCCCCTCCACTTT. Its protein is CATSRRDGPLHF.

J is TRBJ1-2 and V is TRBV29-1; a weak D match, TRBD1 (5 bases). This CDR3 is 14 amino acids long. The V end was cut by 6 bases, the J end by 0 bases, with 14 bases between. Germline CDR1 reads SQVTM; CDR2 reads ANQGSEA. CDR3 residues: CSVRGILTNYGYTF. The CDR3 DNA reads TGCAGCGTACGGGGGATTCTTACTAACTATGGCTACACCTTC.

The genes are TRBV4-2 and TRBJ1-5; a possible D gene is TRBD1 (5 bases). Trimming removed 0 bases from V and 6 bases from J, with 15 bases in between. Germline-derived CDR1 and CDR2 are LGHNA and YNFKEQ. The CDR3 totals 16 residues. The CDR3 is CASSQEARVETQPQHF. DNA of the CDR3: TGTGCCAGCAGCCAAGAAGCCAGGGTTGAAACTCAGCCCCAGCATTTT.

J is TRBJ2-4 and V is TRBV30, with 9 nucleotides matching TRBD1. The length of the CDR3 is 13 residues. The germline V gene has CDR1 GTSNPN and CDR2 SVGIG (reference sequence). After removal of 5 bases from V and 9 bases from J, the junction contained 8 bases not matched to a gene. The CDR3 coding sequence is TGTGCCTGGTCGGGACAGGGAAGGGGCATTCAGTACTTC. Its protein is CAWSGQGRGIQYF. Complete variable domain (other parts from reference TRBV30 and TRBJ2-4): SQTIHQWPATLVQPVGSPLSLECTVEGTSNPNLYWYRQAAGRGLQLLFYSVGIGQISSEVPQNLSASRPQDRQFILSSKKLLLSDSGFYLCAWSGQGRGIQYFGAGTRLSVL.

The chain carries TRBV6-5 and TRBJ1-1, with D unclear. The CDR3 contains 14 residues. Germline V gene sequence: CDR1 MNHEY, CDR2 SVGAGI. The V and J ends lost 5 bases and 14 bases respectively, with 24 bases between them. CDR3 DNA sequence: TGTGCCAGCAGTCCGCGACTACAAAGTGATATAGTGTTCTTT. Protein product: CASSPRLQSDIVFF.

DNA of the CDR3: TGTGCCAGTAGTTCTCAGGCTAGCGGGGACTACGAGCAGTACTTC. It is translated as CASSSQASGDYEQYF. The chain couples TRBV19 to TRBJ2-7; 9 positions match TRBD2. V lost 5 bases, J lost 3 bases, and 8 bases stayed unmatched. CDR1 is LNHDA, CDR2 SQIVND, per germline (reference sequence). There are 15 residues in the CDR3.

The CDR3 sequence is CASSPYSGANSPLHF. As DNA, the CDR3 is TGTGCCAGCTCACCATATTCAGGGGCTAATTCACCCCTCCACTTT. The chain is built from TRBV18 and TRBJ1-6, with a weak D call TRBD1 (6 bases). Germline V gene sequence: CDR1 KGHSH, CDR2 LQKENI. V dropped 2 bases and J dropped 6 bases, with 11 bases sitting between them. This CDR3 is 15 amino acids long.